The rows below give T cell receptor beta chains drawn from one sample of a study of regulatory T cells in long-lasting Graves disease. TCRdb re-analysed the multiplex PCR reads in MiXCR, keeping a single row per CDR3 protein. The sample contains about 420,000 distinct CDR3 sequences, roughly 15% of which appear only once. This same sample was also taken into another study, of T cells in Graves' hyperthyroidism and ophthalmopathy.

Here the sequenced sample was peripheral blood mononuclear cells (PBMCs), taken at new diagnosis, from a patient treated with antithyroid drugs. The receptor set was obtained from a woman under 30 with Graves disease. The CDR3 runs from the conserved cysteine through the conserved F or W. The D gene is left open where the match is weak. A clone size is listed for some rows: how often the clone was seen (once, few, many), or a class if it is expanded.

j_call clone_size d_call v_call cdr3_nt cdr3_aa
TRBJ2-1 few TRBD2 TRBV24-1 TGTGCCACCAGTGATTTTAGCGGGGACTACAATGAGCAGTTCTTC CATSDFSGDYNEQFF
TRBJ1-1 - TRBD1 TRBV30 TGTGCCTGGGGAATGGGACAGGGTAATATTGAAGCTTTCTTT CAWGMGQGNIEAFF
TRBJ2-7 - - TRBV19 TGTGCCAGTAGTATTTTTCTGGGGAGCTCCTACGAGCAGTACTTC CASSIFLGSSYEQYF
TRBJ2-1 many - TRBV7-2 TGTGCCAGCAGTCTAGGGACCAACAGAAGGCCAAGCATCTTC CASSLGTNRRPSIF
TRBJ2-3 - - TRBV5-4 TGTGCCAGCAGCCCTGAAAACACAGATACGCAGTATTTT CASSPENTDTQYF
TRBJ2-3 many TRBD2 TRBV20-1 TGCAGTGCTAGAGATCTACTGCGGGGGAGCACAGATACGCAGTATTTT CSARDLLRGSTDTQYF
TRBJ2-3 many - TRBV10-3 TGTGCCTTACGGGACTCCAACACAGATACGCAGTATTTT CALRDSNTDTQYF
TRBJ2-7 many - TRBV12-3/TRBV12-4 TGTGCCAGCAGTCAACAACTAGATCACTACGAGCAGTACTTC CASSQQLDHYEQYF
TRBJ2-3 few TRBD2 TRBV10-1 TGCGCCAGCAGTGAGTTTCCTAGCGGGGGTACGCAGTATTTT CASSEFPSGGTQYF
TRBJ2-3 few - TRBV7-9 TGTGCCAGCAGCGCGGGGTTTAGCACAGATACGCAGTATTTT CASSAGFSTDTQYF
TRBJ1-5 - - TRBV4-1 TGCGCCAGCAGCCAAGACCCCCGCAGACAGTGGGGCAATCAGCCCCAGCATTTT CASSQDPRRQWGNQPQHF
TRBJ2-7 many - TRBV6-1 TGTGCCAGCAGTGAATTCTATGGCTACGAGCAGTACTTC CASSEFYGYEQYF
TRBJ2-1 many - TRBV28 TGTGCCAGCATTGCCGGGGGCCGCTCCTACAATGAGCAGTTCTTC CASIAGGRSYNEQFF
TRBJ2-1 few TRBD2 TRBV20-1 TGCAGTGCTAGTCGGGAGGGTTACAATGAGCAGTTCTTC CSASREGYNEQFF
TRBJ2-2 many - TRBV20-1 TGCAGTGCAGACCGGGACTCGGCCACCGGGGAGCTGTTTTTT CSADRDSATGELFF
TRBJ1-4 many - TRBV27 TGTGCCAGCAGTTTCAGGGGTGAAAAACTGTTTTTT CASSFRGEKLFF
TRBJ2-5 many - TRBV27 TGTGCCAGCCGTGACCACAGATCCGCCCAAGAGACCCAGTACTTC CASRDHRSAQETQYF
TRBJ2-5 many - TRBV2 TGTGCCAGCAGCTTACAGGGTGACCAGTACTTC CASSLQGDQYF
TRBJ2-2 few TRBD2 TRBV6-2/TRBV6-3 TGTGCCAGCAGTTATTTTGGGACTAGCGGGGAGGCAAAGCTGTTTTTT CASSYFGTSGEAKLFF
TRBJ2-2 - - TRBV5-1 TGCGCCAGCCGACGAACCCCGATAGCGGTAACCACCGGGGAGCTGTTTTTT CASRRTPIAVTTGELFF
TRBJ2-3 many - TRBV2 TGTGCCATCCAGGGAACAGATACGCAGTATTTT CAIQGTDTQYF
TRBJ2-5 many - TRBV7-2 TGTGCCAGCAGCTTATGGGGGGTGGCCACAGGACAAGAGACCCAGTACTTC CASSLWGVATGQETQYF
TRBJ1-2 few - TRBV7-9 TGTGCCAGCAGCTTACCCCGGGGGCTGGGATATGGCTACACCTTC CASSLPRGLGYGYTF
TRBJ1-6 few - TRBV27 TGTGCCAGCAGTAGCCAGGGAAGGAATTCACCCCTCCACTTT CASSSQGRNSPLHF
TRBJ2-7 - - TRBV20-1 TGCAGTGCTGTGGGCTACTCCTACGAGCAGTACTTC CSAVGYSYEQYF
TRBJ1-6 - TRBD1 TRBV6-1 TGTGCCAGCAGCAACGACAGGGTTGGTTCACCCCTCCACTTT CASSNDRVGSPLHF
TRBJ2-5 many TRBD1 TRBV12-3/TRBV12-4 TGTGCCAGCAGAAGAACAGGGGGATGGCAAGAGACCCAGTACTTC CASRRTGGWQETQYF
TRBJ2-1 many - TRBV20-1 TGCAGTGCTAGAGATAGCCCCGCGGGCAATGAGCAGTTCTTC CSARDSPAGNEQFF
TRBJ2-3 many TRBD2 TRBV28 TGTGCCAGCAGTTTACATAGCGGGAGGGCCAATAGCACAGATACGCAGTATTTT CASSLHSGRANSTDTQYF
TRBJ2-7 few - TRBV3-1 TGTGCCAGCAGCCAAGCCAGCCTCGGGGCTTACGAGCAGTACTTC CASSQASLGAYEQYF
TRBJ2-1 many TRBD2 TRBV12-3/TRBV12-4 TGTGCCAGCAGTAAGACCGGGACTAGCGGGTTCAGGTGGGACAATGAGCAGTTCTTC CASSKTGTSGFRWDNEQFF
TRBJ2-3 - - TRBV9 TGTGCCAGCAGCCCCGAAACCCGTGGTGGCGACAGCACAGATACGCAGTATTTT CASSPETRGGDSTDTQYF
TRBJ1-1 many - TRBV28 TGTGCCAGCAGTTTTGCGGGGGAGAGGACTGAAGCTTTCTTT CASSFAGERTEAFF
TRBJ2-3 few - TRBV27 TGTGCCAGCAGTTTTTCTAATATTGAGGGCGCAGATACGCAGTATTTT CASSFSNIEGADTQYF
TRBJ1-1 many - TRBV12-3/TRBV12-4 TGTGCCAGCAGTGTGACAGGGAACACTGAAGCTTTCTTT CASSVTGNTEAFF
TRBJ1-1 - - TRBV12-3/TRBV12-4 TGTGCCAGCAGTTTAGAAGTGGACACTGAAGCTTTCTTT CASSLEVDTEAFF
TRBJ1-1 few - TRBV20-1 TGCAGTGCTAGAGACCGAAGCGGGCTATACACTGAAGCTTTCTTT CSARDRSGLYTEAFF
TRBJ2-1 - - TRBV20-1 TGCAGTGTCTTCCCGTGGGGGAGAAGCGGGAATGAGCAGTTCTTC CSVFPWGRSGNEQFF
TRBJ2-1 many - TRBV6-2/TRBV6-3 TGTGCCAGCAGTTACGCCCCATTAAACTACAATGAGCAGTTCTTC CASSYAPLNYNEQFF
TRBJ1-4 many - TRBV28 TGTGCCAGCAGCCCATTAATAAGGACTCTTAATGAAAAACTGTTTTTT CASSPLIRTLNEKLFF
TRBJ2-2 few TRBD2 TRBV10-1 TGCGCCAGCAGTGGCGGGGCGGGAGAAGGGGAGCTGTTTTTT CASSGGAGEGELFF
TRBJ1-2 many TRBD1 TRBV3-1 TGTGCCAGCAGCCAAGACCCCGGGACAGGCCGCATGGGCTACACCTTC CASSQDPGTGRMGYTF
TRBJ2-5 - - TRBV7-2 TGTGCCAGCAGCGTCCTAGGGGTTCAAGAGACCCAGTACTTC CASSVLGVQETQYF
TRBJ2-1 many - TRBV7-7 TGTGCTAGCAGCTTGTCGGGCAGGGATGAGCAGTTCTTC CASSLSGRDEQFF
TRBJ2-1 few TRBD2 TRBV10-3 TGTGCCATCAGTGAAACTTCTAGCGGGAGTGGTGAGCAGTTCTTC CAISETSSGSGEQFF
TRBJ1-4 - - TRBV3-1 TGTGCCAGCAGCCATAGGGGTGCGGGTGAAAAACTGTTTTTT CASSHRGAGEKLFF
TRBJ1-1 - TRBD1 TRBV20-1 TGCAGTGCTGACAGGGGAACGAACACTGAAGCTTTCTTT CSADRGTNTEAFF
TRBJ2-6 many TRBD1 TRBV2 TGTGCCAGCAGTTTAACAGGGGTTGGGGCCAACGTCCTGACTTTC CASSLTGVGANVLTF
TRBJ2-1 many TRBD2 TRBV7-2 TGTGCCAGCAGCCCTAGCGGGAACCACAATGAGCAGTTCTTC CASSPSGNHNEQFF